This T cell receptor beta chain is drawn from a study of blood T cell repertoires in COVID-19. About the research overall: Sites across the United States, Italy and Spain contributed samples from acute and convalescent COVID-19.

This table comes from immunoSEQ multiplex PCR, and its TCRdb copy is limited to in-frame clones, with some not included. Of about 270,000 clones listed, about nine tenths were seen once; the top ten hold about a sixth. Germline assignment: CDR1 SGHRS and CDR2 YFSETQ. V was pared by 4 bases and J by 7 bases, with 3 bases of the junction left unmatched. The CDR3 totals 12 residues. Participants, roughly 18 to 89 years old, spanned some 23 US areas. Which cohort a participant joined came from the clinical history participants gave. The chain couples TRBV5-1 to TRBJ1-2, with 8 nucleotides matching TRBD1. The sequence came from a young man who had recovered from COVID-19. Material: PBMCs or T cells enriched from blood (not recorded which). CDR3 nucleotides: TGCGCCAGCAGCGCAGGACAGGGTGGCTACACCTTC. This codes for CASSAGQGGYTF.